This TCR beta chain appears in the sequencing data of a study of T cell responses to AZD1222 COVID-19 vaccine. Study observations and caveats: Spike was spanned by vaccine-associated CD4 TCRs, with dominance at 160-218 and 743-854.

As for this clone: Antigen specificity is unknown.

CDR1 and CDR2 from the germline V gene are MNHEY and SVGAGI. Trimming took off 4 bases at V and 12 bases at J, with 18 bases between the two ends. CDR3 length: 13 amino acids. Using immunoSEQ multiplex PCR, the repertoire was profiled, and TCRdb retains in-frame clones only, with some absent. Here the sample spans approximately 140,000 clones, 85% to 95% being singletons. The sequencing here drew on peripheral blood, taken on day 0 of MenACWY control vaccination. The chain uses TRBV6-5 and TRBJ1-1; D is unresolved. The receptor was derived from an adult in good health. The CDR3 spells CASSFLDGIKTFF. The CDR3 coding sequence is TGTGCCAGCAGTTTTTTGGACGGGATTAAAACTTTCTTT.